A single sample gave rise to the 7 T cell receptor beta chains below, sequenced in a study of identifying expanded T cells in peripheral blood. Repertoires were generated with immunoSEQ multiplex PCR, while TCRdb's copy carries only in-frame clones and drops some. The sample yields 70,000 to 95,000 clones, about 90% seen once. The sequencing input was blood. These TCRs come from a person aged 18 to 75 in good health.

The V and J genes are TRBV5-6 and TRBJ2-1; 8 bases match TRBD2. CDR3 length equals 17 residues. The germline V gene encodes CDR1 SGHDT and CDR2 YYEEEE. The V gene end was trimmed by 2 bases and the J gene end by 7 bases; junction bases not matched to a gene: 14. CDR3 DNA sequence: TGTGCCAGCAGCTTAGTTGGTACTAGCGGAGCTCGGAATGAGCAGTTCTTC. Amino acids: CASSLVGTSGARNEQFF.

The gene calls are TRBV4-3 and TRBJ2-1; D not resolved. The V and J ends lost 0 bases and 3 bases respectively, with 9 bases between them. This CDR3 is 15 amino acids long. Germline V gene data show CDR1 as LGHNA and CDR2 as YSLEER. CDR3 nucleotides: TGCGCCAGCAGCCAAGAAGTGGGCGGCTACAATGAGCAGTTCTTC. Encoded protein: CASSQEVGGYNEQFF.

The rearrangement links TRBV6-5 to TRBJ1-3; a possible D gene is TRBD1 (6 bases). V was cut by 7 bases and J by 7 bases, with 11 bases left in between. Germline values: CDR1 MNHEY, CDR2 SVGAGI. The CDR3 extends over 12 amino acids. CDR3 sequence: CASTGQGNTIYF. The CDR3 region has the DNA TGTGCCAGCACCGGGCAGGGGAACACCATATATTTT.

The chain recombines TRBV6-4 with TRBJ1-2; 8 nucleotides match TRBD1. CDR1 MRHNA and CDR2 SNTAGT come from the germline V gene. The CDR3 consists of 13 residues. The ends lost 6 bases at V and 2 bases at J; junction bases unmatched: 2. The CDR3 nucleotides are TGTGCCAGCAGAGGACAGGGAAACTATGGCTACACCTTC. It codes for CASRGQGNYGYTF.

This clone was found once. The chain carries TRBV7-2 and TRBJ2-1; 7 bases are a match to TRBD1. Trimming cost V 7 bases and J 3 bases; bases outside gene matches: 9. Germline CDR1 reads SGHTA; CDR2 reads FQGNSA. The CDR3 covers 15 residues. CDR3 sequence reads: CASTLRAGGYNEQFF. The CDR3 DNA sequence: TGTGCCAGCACTCTGAGGGCAGGGGGCTACAATGAGCAGTTCTTC. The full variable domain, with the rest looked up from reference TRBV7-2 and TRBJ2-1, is GAGVSQSPSNKVTEKGKDVELRCDPISGHTALYWYRQSLGQGLEFLIYFQGNSAPDKSGLPSDRFSAERTGGSVSTLTIQRTQQEDSAVYLCASTLRAGGYNEQFFGPGTRLTVL.

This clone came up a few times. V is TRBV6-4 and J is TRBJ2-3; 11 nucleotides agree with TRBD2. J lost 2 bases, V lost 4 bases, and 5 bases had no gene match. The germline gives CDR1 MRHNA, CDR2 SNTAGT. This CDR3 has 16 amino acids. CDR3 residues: CASSADSGGATDTQYF. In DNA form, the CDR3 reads TGTGCCAGCAGTGCGGATAGCGGGGGGGCCACAGATACGCAGTATTTT.

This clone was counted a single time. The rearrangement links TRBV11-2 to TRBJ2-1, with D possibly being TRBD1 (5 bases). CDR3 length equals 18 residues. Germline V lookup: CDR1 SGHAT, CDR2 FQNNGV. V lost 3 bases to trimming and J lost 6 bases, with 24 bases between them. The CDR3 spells CASSFELAGFGQINEQFF. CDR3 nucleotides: TGTGCCAGCAGCTTCGAGCTCGCAGGGTTTGGGCAGATCAATGAGCAGTTCTTC.